Below, one TCR beta chain is given with its context. Its target is not known. V lost 2 bases and J lost 7, with 24 bases in between. Germline CDR1 SGDLS, CDR2 YYNGEE. CDR3 length: 17 amino acids. RNA was extracted with the RNeasy kit, and a quantity of about 0.45 to 1 ug was reverse transcribed using random hexamers. Multiplex immunoSEQ PCR targeted 54 Vbeta and 13 Jbeta TCR beta segments. TCRdb called the immunoSEQ multiplex PCR reads again in MiXCR, with one record for every CDR3 protein. The sample lists 170,000 or so distinct CDR3 sequences, roughly 95% occurring once. This sample is drawn from a study of CD8 T cells in Susac syndrome. Study results and limitations: The study admitted that it had a relatively small number of individuals in its TCR sequencing and HLA analysis.

The gene calls are TRBV9 and TRBJ1-2, with TRBD1 as a possible D gene (5 bases). The clonotype was recovered from a human donor with Susac syndrome. The specimen was CD4+ T cells from PBMCs. As DNA, the CDR3 is TGTGCCAGCAGCGTTTCACCACAGATCAGGGTGGACGGTGGCTACACCTTC. Translating it yields CASSVSPQIRVDGGYTF.